This T cell receptor beta chain derives from a study of T cell responses to AZD1222 COVID-19 vaccine. This clone was found a few times. The table came from immunoSEQ multiplex PCR; TCRdb's copy has only in-frame clones and leaves some out. Of 86,000 or so clones detected, just over 90% appear once; the ten largest clones hold 4.5%. With 1 base clipped from V and 3 bases from J, the junction kept 8 bases outside the gene matches. Germline values: CDR1 SGHAT, CDR2 FQNNGV. The CDR3 is made up of 18 amino acids. The chain combines TRBV11-2 with TRBJ2-1, with 11 bases lining up with TRBD2. The input for sequencing was peripheral blood, taken on day 0 of MenACWY control vaccination. The clonotype was recovered from an adult in good health. Here the CDR3 DNA reads TGTGCCAGCAGCTTAGCCGGGGCGGGACTAGCGGTCTACAATGAGCAGTTCTTC. This encodes CASSLAGAGLAVYNEQFF. The full variable domain, its missing parts supplied by reference TRBV11-2 and TRBJ2-1, is EAGVAQSPRYKIIEKRQSVAFWCNPISGHATLYWYQQILGQGPKLLIQFQNNGVVDDSQLPKDRFSAERLKGVDSTLKIQPAKLEDSAVYLCASSLAGAGLAVYNEQFFGPGTRLTVL.